The 8 T cell receptor beta chains in this list originate from one sample, sequenced in a study of beta chain features in type 1 diabetes. Study-level points and caveats: Across all four CD4+ subsets, people with type 1 diabetes showed modestly shorter TCRB CDR3s.

Their specific antigens are unknown. The authors reverse transcribed all of the isolated RNA, so sequencing captured expressed TCRB transcripts. Data came from immunoSEQ multiplex PCR; TCRdb stores just in-frame clones and leaves some out. The sample yields 250,000 to 300,000 clones, approximately 24% seen once. What was sequenced was naive CD4+ T cells from blood. The receptor source for this set is a woman in her twenties or thirties with type 1 diabetes.

The rearrangement uses TRBV5-1 and TRBJ2-1; possible D gene TRBD2, 5 bases. The germline V and J ends were trimmed by 4 bases and 6 bases, with 11 bases remaining between them. Germline assignment: CDR1 SGHRS and CDR2 YFSETQ. The CDR3 sequence is 13 residues long. In DNA, the CDR3 is TGCGCCAGCAGCCCCGGGGATGGCAATGAGCAGTTCTTC. This codes for CASSPGDGNEQFF.

The CDR3 protein is CASRRQGSGELFF. The CDR3 DNA follows: TGTGCCAGCAGGAGACAGGGATCCGGGGAGCTGTTTTTT. V usage is TRBV7-2 and J usage is TRBJ2-2, with TRBD1 identical over 7 bases. CDR3 length equals 13 residues. The junction had 4 bases not matched to a gene; V was cut back by 6 bases and J by 6 bases. The germline gives CDR1 SGHTA, CDR2 FQGNSA.

This clone has just a few counts. The V and J genes are TRBV5-1 and TRBJ2-5; D may be TRBD2 (5 bases). V shed 10 bases and J shed 5 bases, with 18 bases lying between them. Germline values: CDR1 SGHRS, CDR2 YFSETQ. The CDR3 is 13 amino acids. CDR3 bases: TGCGCCGGCACCAAGGGCCCGGGGGAGACCCAGTACTTC. This codes for CAGTKGPGETQYF.

This clone appeared a few times. The chain employs TRBV7-9 and TRBJ2-3; a weak D match, TRBD2 (6 bases). Trimming shortened V by 4 bases and J by 0 bases, and 11 bases separated the two germline ends. The germline CDR1 and CDR2 sequences are SEHNR and FQNEAQ (reference sequence). This CDR3 contains 15 residues. In DNA form, the CDR3 reads TGTGCCAGCAGCTCGCTAGCGAGAAGCACAGATACGCAGTATTTT. Protein product: CASSSLARSTDTQYF.

The chain combines TRBV14 with TRBJ2-7; a weak D match, TRBD2 (5 bases). The CDR3 spans 16 residues. Between the trimmed V and J ends, which lost 4 bases and 3 bases, there was a span of 19 bases. The germline V gene has CDR1 SGHDN and CDR2 FVKESK. The CDR3 bases are TGTGCCAGCAGCCCGGTACCGGGAATCAGGAACTACGAGCAGTACTTC. Translated, it gives CASSPVPGIRNYEQYF.

This sequence joins TRBV6-1 and TRBJ1-5, with 8 bases fitting TRBD1. After removal of 4 bases from V and 6 bases from J, the junction contained 14 bases not matched to a gene. The germline CDR1 and CDR2 sequences are MNHNS and SASEGT. This CDR3 is built from 17 residues. CDR3 residues: CASSGGRTGRLGQPQHF. The CDR3, as DNA: TGTGCCAGCAGTGGGGGGCGGACAGGGAGGTTAGGTCAGCCCCAGCATTTT.

Only a few counts were recorded for this clone. The chain employs TRBV27 and TRBJ2-7; D remains unclear. CDR1 is MNHEY and CDR2 is SMNVEV in the germline V gene (reference sequence). The CDR3 is 8 residues long. The CDR3, as DNA: TGTATCTTCTACGAGCAGTACTTC. Translated, it gives CIFYEQYF.

In this sample, this clone turned up once. The J gene is TRBJ1-1, the V gene TRBV10-3; 11 positions agree with TRBD1. CDR3 size: 17 residues. Germline V lookup: CDR1 ENHRY, CDR2 SYGVKD. With V trimmed by 4 bases and J by 0 bases, 7 bases remained unmatched. In nucleotides, the CDR3 is TGTGCCATCAGTGCGAATCGGGACAGGGGGGTGAACACTGAAGCTTTCTTT. Amino acid sequence: CAISANRDRGVNTEAFF.